Given below is one T cell receptor (beta chain) in context. What it recognizes is unknown. While unrecorded immune exposures were likely, the donors were nominally healthy when sampled. 13 Jbeta primers and 60 Vbeta primers were used for the PCR. Data came from immunoSEQ multiplex PCR; TCRdb stores just in-frame clones and leaves some out. The sample contains some 120,000 clones, less than 85% of which appear only once. The data were taken from a study of cytomegalovirus exposure and HLA in healthy donors. Study-wide results and limits: A further, later analysis showed that HLA-associated TCR beta chains (compared with equally common others) were more clonally expanded. In a later analysis, the majority of CMV-associated beta chains seemingly showed HLA restriction.

V shed 2 bases and J 1 base; nucleotides not matched to a gene: 3. Per germline, CDR1 SGHRS and CDR2 YFSETQ. This CDR3 has 14 amino acids. The chain is built from TRBV5-1 and TRBJ2-7; 7 bases agree with TRBD2. The sample comprised PBMCs. This sequence originates from a man aged 30-40 years in good health and CMV-seronegative. As DNA, the CDR3 is TGCGCCAGCAGCTTCCTTAGCGGGTCCTACGAGCAGTACTTC. As protein: CASSFLSGSYEQYF.